This T cell receptor beta chain came from a study of cytomegalovirus exposure and HLA in healthy donors. Study-level findings and limits: Investigators reported over 150 TCR beta chains as tied to cytomegalovirus.

On this clone itself: Its antigen is unknown.

PCR amplification relied on 60 Vbeta primers (plus 13 Jbeta primers). The method was immunoSEQ multiplex PCR; TCRdb's version includes in-frame clones alone and lacks a portion of them. The sample yields 160,000 or so clones, around 85% seen once. Germline V gene data show CDR1 as SGHTA and CDR2 as FQGNSA. The CDR3 contains 16 residues. Trimming took off 0 bases at V and 1 base at J, with 11 bases between the two ends. The origin of this receptor is a man aged 35 to 55 in good health and CMV-seronegative. Sequences were obtained from PBMCs. The genes are TRBV7-2 and TRBJ2-3; no definite D call. The CDR3 region has the DNA TGTGCCAGCAGCTTAGCGTTGGGCCCCCGCACAGATACGCAGTATTTT. Amino acid sequence: CASSLALGPRTDTQYF.